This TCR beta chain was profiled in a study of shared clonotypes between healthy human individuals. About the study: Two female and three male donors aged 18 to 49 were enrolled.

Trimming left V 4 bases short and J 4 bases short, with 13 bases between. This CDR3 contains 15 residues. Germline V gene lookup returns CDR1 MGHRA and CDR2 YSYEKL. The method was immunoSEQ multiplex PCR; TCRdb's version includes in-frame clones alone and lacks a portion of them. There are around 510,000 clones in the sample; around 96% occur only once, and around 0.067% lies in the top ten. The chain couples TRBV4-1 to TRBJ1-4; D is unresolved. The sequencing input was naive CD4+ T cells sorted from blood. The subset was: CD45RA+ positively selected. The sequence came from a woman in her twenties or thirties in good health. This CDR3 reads CASSLFRVFNEKLFF. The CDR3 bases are TGCGCCAGCAGCCTCTTCCGGGTCTTTAATGAAAAACTGTTTTTT.